One and the same sample provided the 26 T cell receptor beta chains below, sequenced in a study of T-cell memory formation after mild COVID-19. From the 5' RACE reads, TCRdb called clonotypes with MiXCR, one entry per CDR3 protein. The sample records about 400,000 distinct CDR3 sequences, around an eighth being singletons. The source material was PBMCs or a T cell subset sorted from them (not recorded which). Receptor source: a man between 18 and 35 years old who had mild COVID-19 (a few samples of this study predate the infection). Cell type and time point are not known.

This clonotype was counted at least ten times. The chain links TRBV4-1 to TRBJ2-7; 9 bases align to TRBD2. The junction had 4 bases not matched to a gene; V was cut back by 1 base and J by 3 bases. The CDR3 runs to 15 residues. CDR1 and CDR2 (germline): MGHRA, YSYEKL. The CDR3 loop reads CASSQAAGGFYEQYV. The CDR3 DNA reads as TGCGCCAGCAGCCAAGCAGCGGGGGGTTTCTACGAGCAGTACGTC.

This clonotype has just a few counts. The V call is TRBV5-5, the J call TRBJ1-2; D might be TRBD1 (5 bases). CDR3 size: 15 residues. The V end lost 2 bases, the J end lost 6 bases, and 17 bases lay between the germline ends. Germline loops: CDR1 SGHKS, CDR2 YYEKEE (reference sequence). In DNA, the CDR3 is TGTGCCAGCAGCTTAAGGGACCCCTGGGAAAATGGCTACACCTTC. This encodes CASSLRDPWENGYTF.

The rearrangement uses TRBV6-6 and TRBJ1-1; D gene ambiguous. The CDR3 is 12 amino acids. Deletions cut 2 bases from V and 4 bases from J, with 5 bases between. Germline V gene data show CDR1 as MNHNY and CDR2 as SVGAGI (reference sequence). CDR3 DNA sequence: TGTGCCAGCAGTTACGGGATCACTGAAGCTTTCTTT. Amino acids: CASSYGITEAFF.

In its sample, this clonotype was seen a few times. V usage is TRBV7-2 and J usage is TRBJ1-5; TRBD1 might be the D (5 bases). The CDR3 contains 15 residues. Germline assignment: CDR1 SGHTA and CDR2 FQGNSA. V was cut by 1 base and J by 11 bases, with 18 bases left in between. The CDR3 sequence: CASSLVLGQGWSQHF. CDR3 nucleotides: TGTGCCAGCAGCTTAGTTCTGGGCCAGGGCTGGTCCCAGCATTTT.

This clonotype has just a few counts. The rearrangement uses TRBV25-1 and TRBJ2-7; tentatively, D is TRBD1 (5 bases). V was cut by 4 bases and J by 1 base, with 14 bases left in between. Germline V CDR1 and CDR2: MGHDK, SYGVNS. This CDR3 comprises 15 residues. CDR3 residues: CASSAQGGLSYEQYF. The CDR3 nucleotides are TGTGCCAGCAGTGCCCAGGGTGGGTTATCCTACGAGCAGTACTTC.

This clonotype has a count of ten or more. This chain links TRBV6-6 with TRBJ1-5; 7 bases match TRBD1. CDR1 MNHNY and CDR2 SVGAGI come from the germline V gene (reference sequence). J gave up 8 bases and V 6 bases, and 4 bases lay outside the gene matches. This CDR3 has 12 amino acids. CDR3 amino acids: CASSRTGEPQHF. For the CDR3, the DNA is TGTGCCAGCAGCAGGACAGGAGAGCCCCAGCATTTT.

This clonotype was recorded a few times. The chain links TRBV6-5 to TRBJ2-4; D remains unclear. V was shortened by 0 bases and J by 6 bases, with 9 bases between the two germline ends. Germline V gene sequence: CDR1 MNHEY, CDR2 SVGAGI. This CDR3 is 14 amino acids long. This CDR3 is CASSYSRATNIQYF. The CDR3 DNA follows: TGTGCCAGCAGTTACTCAAGGGCAACAAACATTCAGTACTTC.

Ten or more counts support this clonotype. This chain links TRBV7-8 with TRBJ2-2; D perhaps matches TRBD2 (6 bases). The CDR3 runs to 19 residues. Germline V lookup: CDR1 SGHVS, CDR2 FQNEAQ. Trimming pared 2 bases from V and 6 bases from J, leaving 25 bases between. The CDR3 DNA reads TGTGCCAGCAGCTTATGGGCAGGAATTCCCCAAGGAGGGGCCGGGGAGCTGTTTTTT. Its protein product is CASSLWAGIPQGGAGELFF.

This clonotype has more than one count but fewer than ten. The V gene is TRBV15, the J gene TRBJ2-1; 12 nucleotides align to TRBD2. The CDR3 has 15 amino acids. V gave up 3 bases and J gave up 7 bases; unmatched junction bases: 4. Germline CDR1 reads LNHNV; CDR2 reads YYDKDF (reference sequence). CDR3 sequence: CATSSGLAGKNEQFF. The CDR3 DNA sequence: TGTGCCACCAGCAGTGGACTAGCGGGGAAGAATGAGCAGTTCTTC. Complete variable domain (other parts from reference TRBV15 and TRBJ2-1): DAMVIQNPRYQVTQFGKPVTLSCSQTLNHNVMYWYQQKSSQAPKLLFHYYDKDFNNEADTPDNFQSRRPNTSFCFLDIRSPGLGDTAMYLCATSSGLAGKNEQFFGPGTRLTVL.

CDR3 sequence: CASSALNRGQNIQYF. DNA of the CDR3: TGTGCCAGCAGCGCCCTGAACAGGGGACAAAACATTCAGTACTTC. V usage is TRBV7-9 and J usage is TRBJ2-4, with 7 bases identical to TRBD1. Germline loops: CDR1 SEHNR, CDR2 FQNEAQ (reference sequence). This CDR3 region has 15 residues. Trimming removed 5 bases from V and 5 bases from J; junction bases left unmatched: 9.

CDR3 region: CASSHPIAGGSYNEQFF. CDR3 bases: TGTGCCAGCAGCCACCCTATAGCCGGCGGCTCCTACAATGAGCAGTTCTTC. V and J are TRBV9 and TRBJ2-1; no reliable D call. Trimming took 4 bases from V and 0 from J, leaving 17 bases between them. The germline CDR1 and CDR2 sequences are SGDLS and YYNGEE. There are 17 residues in the CDR3. Combining the CDR3 with reference TRBV9 and TRBJ2-1 gives the whole variable domain DSGVTQTPKHLITATGQRVTLRCSPRSGDLSVYWYQQSLDQGLQFLIQYYNGEERAKGNILERFSAQQFPDLHSELNLSSLELGDSALYFCASSHPIAGGSYNEQFFGPGTRLTVL.

This clonotype has ten or more counts. The V call is TRBV12-3 or TRBV12-4, the J call TRBJ1-1, with no clear D. This CDR3 is built from 12 residues. With 6 bases removed from V and 4 bases from J, the gap between germline ends came to 9 bases. The CDR3 spells CASSQGRTEAFF. CDR3 in DNA: TGTGCCAGCAGCCAAGGTCGCACTGAAGCTTTCTTT.

This clonotype turned up a few times. The chain has TRBV6-4 and TRBJ2-2; D may be TRBD1 (6 bases). CDR3 length equals 16 residues. Trimming took off 1 base at V and 6 bases at J, with 15 bases between the two ends. Germline values: CDR1 MRHNA, CDR2 SNTAGT. The CDR3 loop is CASSDWDTKKAGELFF. CDR3 nucleotides: TGTGCCAGCAGTGACTGGGACACCAAAAAGGCCGGGGAGCTGTTTTTT.

The chain uses TRBV4-3 and TRBJ1-4; D call uncertain. V was cut by 4 bases and J by 0 bases, with 12 bases left in between. This CDR3 region has 16 residues. Germline CDR1 reads LGHNA; CDR2 reads YSLEER. The CDR3 DNA reads as TGCGCCAGCAGCCCTAGACCCGGAGCAACTAATGAAAAACTGTTTTTT. This gives the protein CASSPRPGATNEKLFF.

This clonotype has just a few counts. Here the CDR3 reads CAIRRDRARGGELFF. The CDR3 DNA is TGTGCCATCAGGAGGGACAGGGCGCGTGGCGGGGAGCTGTTTTTT. The chain is built from TRBV10-3 and TRBJ2-2, with 9 nucleotides matching TRBD1. From germline, CDR1 is ENHRY and CDR2 SYGVKD. This CDR3 is built from 15 residues. V lost 6 bases, J lost 7 bases, and 9 bases stayed unmatched.

This clonotype was seen many times. This sequence joins TRBV7-6 and TRBJ2-2; D call uncertain. Trimming left V 4 bases short and J 3 bases short, with 3 bases between. Germline CDR1 is SGHVS and CDR2 is FNYEAQ. This CDR3 comprises 12 residues. The CDR3 bases are TGTGCCAGCAGCTATCACACCGGGGAGCTGTTTTTT. Its translation: CASSYHTGELFF.

The sample holds a few counts of this clonotype. The chain joins TRBV29-1 to TRBJ2-5; 8 bases are a match to TRBD1. V was clipped by 2 bases and J by 5 bases; unmatched bases: 1. The CDR3 has 12 amino acids. Germline values: CDR1 SQVTM, CDR2 ANQGSEA. This CDR3 is CSVERTGETQYF. CDR3 coding DNA: TGCAGCGTTGAAAGGACAGGGGAGACCCAGTACTTC.

The chain is built from TRBV5-1 and TRBJ1-4; D gene unclear. Trimming removed 3 bases at V and 8 bases at J, with 11 bases between. The germline gives CDR1 SGHRS, CDR2 YFSETQ. The CDR3 loop spans 13 amino acids. The DNA for the CDR3 is TGCGCCAGCAGCTCCGGAGAATCAGAAAAACTGTTTTTT. Amino acid sequence: CASSSGESEKLFF.

This chain uses TRBV9 with TRBJ1-1, with TRBD1 as a possible D gene (5 bases). The CDR3 sequence is 16 residues long. Germline V lookup: CDR1 SGDLS, CDR2 YYNGEE. V was cut by 0 bases and J by 4 bases, with 16 bases left in between. The CDR3, as DNA: TGTGCCAGCAGCGTAGAGGGCGTTACAGGTACCACTGAAGCTTTCTTT. The encoded protein is CASSVEGVTGTTEAFF.

The sample holds one count of this clonotype. The gene calls are TRBV14 and TRBJ1-1, with 8 bases aligning to TRBD1. The CDR3 length is 14 residues. V lost 3 bases to trimming and J lost 6 bases; unmatched junction nucleotides: 6. Germline CDR1 reads SGHDN; CDR2 reads FVKESK. The CDR3, as DNA: TGTGCCAGCAGCCATTCATACAGGGGGTCTGAAGCTTTCTTT. This encodes CASSHSYRGSEAFF.

The sample holds many counts of this clonotype. CDR3 DNA sequence: TGCGCCAGCAGCCAAATCAACACGGGGTCCTACAATGAGCAGTTCTTC. It encodes CASSQINTGSYNEQFF. The chain joins TRBV4-3 to TRBJ2-1, with D possibly being TRBD2 (5 bases). Germline V gene lookup returns CDR1 LGHNA and CDR2 YSLEER. This CDR3 is 16 amino acids long. Trimming removed 2 bases at V and 1 base at J, with 12 bases between.

The chain recombines TRBV7-8 with TRBJ2-7; D is ambiguous. The CDR3 covers 14 residues. Per the germline V gene, CDR1 is SGHVS and CDR2 is FQNEAQ. V was clipped by 0 bases and J by 3 bases, with 9 bases between them. CDR3 amino acids: CASSLAGISYEQYF. DNA of the CDR3: TGTGCCAGCAGCTTAGCGGGGATCAGCTACGAGCAGTACTTC.

The chain employs TRBV20-1 and TRBJ2-5, with no clear D. V gave up 5 bases and J gave up 2 bases, with 18 bases separating them. Germline CDR1 and CDR2: DFQATT and SNEGSKA (reference sequence). This CDR3 region has 15 residues. In DNA, the CDR3 is TGCAGTGCTCAGATCGGTGCCTACACTCAAGAGACCCAGTACTTC. This codes for CSAQIGAYTQETQYF.

This rearrangement joins TRBV2 to TRBJ1-1; D is uncertain. V lost 8 bases and J lost 0, with 10 bases in between. Germline lookup yields CDR1 SNHLY and CDR2 FYNNEI. The CDR3 is made up of 13 amino acids. The CDR3 nucleotides are TGTGCCAGCTTTCGGACGGTGAACACTGAAGCTTTCTTT. It specifies CASFRTVNTEAFF.

This clonotype was found many times. Here the CDR3 DNA reads TGTGCCAGCAGTTACTCAGGTCAAGAGACCCAGTACTTC. Amino acid sequence: CASSYSGQETQYF. V gene TRBV6-6 combines with J gene TRBJ2-5; no firm D call. The CDR3 is made up of 13 amino acids. Germline V gives CDR1 MNHNY, CDR2 SVGAGI (reference sequence). Trimming left V 0 bases short and J 2 bases short, with 4 bases between.

This chain links TRBV7-8 with TRBJ2-3, with 7 bases lining up with TRBD1. Germline CDR1 and CDR2: SGHVS and FQNEAQ. The CDR3 runs 18 residues. J was trimmed by 0 bases and V by 3 bases; bases with no gene match: 12. DNA of the CDR3: TGTGCCAGCAGCTTTGGTAACAGGGGCCCGAGTAGCACAGATACGCAGTATTTT. Amino acid sequence: CASSFGNRGPSSTDTQYF.